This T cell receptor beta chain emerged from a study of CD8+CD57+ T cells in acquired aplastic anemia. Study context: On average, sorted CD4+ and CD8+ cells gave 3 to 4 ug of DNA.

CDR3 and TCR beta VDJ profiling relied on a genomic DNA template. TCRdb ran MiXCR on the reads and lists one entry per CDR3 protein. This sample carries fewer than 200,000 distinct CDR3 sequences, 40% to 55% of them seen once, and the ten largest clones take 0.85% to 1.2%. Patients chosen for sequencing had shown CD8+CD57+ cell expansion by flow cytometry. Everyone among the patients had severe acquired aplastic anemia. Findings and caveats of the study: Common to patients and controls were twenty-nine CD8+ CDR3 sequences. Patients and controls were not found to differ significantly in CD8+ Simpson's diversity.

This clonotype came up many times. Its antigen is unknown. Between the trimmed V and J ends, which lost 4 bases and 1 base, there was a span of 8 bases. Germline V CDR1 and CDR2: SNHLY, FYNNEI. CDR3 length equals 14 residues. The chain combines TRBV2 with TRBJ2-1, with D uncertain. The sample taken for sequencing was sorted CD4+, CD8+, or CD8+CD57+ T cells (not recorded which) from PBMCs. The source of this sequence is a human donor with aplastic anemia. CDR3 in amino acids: CASSGLRSYNEQFF. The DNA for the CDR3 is TGTGCCAGCAGTGGCCTCCGGTCCTACAATGAGCAGTTCTTC. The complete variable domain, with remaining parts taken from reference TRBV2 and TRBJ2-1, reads EPEVTQTPSHQVTQMGQEVILRCVPISNHLYFYWYRQILGQKVEFLVSFYNNEISEKSEIFDDQFSVERPDGSNFTLKIRSTKLEDSAMYFCASSGLRSYNEQFFGPGTRLTVL.